Following are 10 T cell receptor beta chains from one sample sequenced in a study of CD8 T cells in ankylosing spondylitis. From the 5' RACE reads, TCRdb called clonotypes with MiXCR, one entry per CDR3 protein. The repertoire holds under 200,000 distinct CDR3 sequences, with 13% as singletons. Material for sequencing was blood, either unsorted or a sorted T cell fraction (not recorded which). These receptors came from a female donor with ankylosing spondylitis or in good health (not recorded which).

This clonotype has a count of ten or more. V is TRBV12-3 or TRBV12-4 and J is TRBJ1-1; D ambiguous. Trimming took 0 bases from V and 5 from J, leaving 7 bases between them. This CDR3 comprises 13 residues. The CDR3 region has the DNA TGTGCCAGCAGTTTAGCGCAAGGGACTGAAGCTTTCTTT. As protein: CASSLAQGTEAFF.

This clonotype was found many times. The chain recombines TRBV15 with TRBJ1-2, with D unresolved. Germline V gives CDR1 LNHNV, CDR2 YYDKDF (reference sequence). The germline V and J ends were trimmed by 0 bases and 0 bases, with 11 bases remaining between them. The CDR3 sequence is 16 residues long. In nucleotides, the CDR3 is TGTGCCACCAGCAGAGATGACATTTCAGCTAACTATGGCTACACCTTC. Amino acid sequence: CATSRDDISANYGYTF.

This clonotype showed up many times. The V gene is TRBV20-1, the J gene TRBJ2-3; D unresolved. The germline V and J ends were trimmed by 3 bases and 4 bases, with 8 bases remaining between them. This CDR3 has 12 amino acids. From germline, CDR1 is DFQATT and CDR2 SNEGSKA (reference sequence). In DNA form, the CDR3 reads TGCAGTGCTAGTCACGAGTCAGATACGCAGTATTTT. This translates into CSASHESDTQYF.

This chain connects TRBV3-1 to TRBJ2-7, with TRBD2 matching over 9 bases. V trimming: 4 bases; J trimming: 7 bases; junction bases outside the gene matches: 5. The CDR3 has 13 amino acids. Per the germline V gene, CDR1 is LGHDT and CDR2 is YNNKEL (reference sequence). The CDR3 here is CASSPWTSDEQYF. For the CDR3, the DNA is TGTGCCAGCAGCCCCTGGACTAGCGATGAGCAGTACTTC.

This clonotype was counted at least ten times. This chain connects TRBV19 to TRBJ1-5, with 7 bases matching TRBD1. Germline CDR1 and CDR2: LNHDA and SQIVND (reference sequence). The CDR3 spans 16 residues. Trimming cost V 2 bases and J 0 bases; bases outside gene matches: 4. Written as DNA, the CDR3 is TGTGCCAGTAGTATACCAGGGGGGTATAGCAATCAGCCCCAGCATTTT. It specifies CASSIPGGYSNQPQHF.

The chain carries TRBV6-4 and TRBJ2-3; weak D call: TRBD1 (6 bases). V was cut by 0 bases and J by 2 bases, with 9 bases left in between. Looked up from germline, CDR1 is MRHNA and CDR2 is SNTAGT. The CDR3 extends over 15 amino acids. CDR3 sequence reads: CASSDSGGNTDTQYF. CDR3 nucleotides: TGTGCCAGCAGTGACTCAGGGGGAAACACAGATACGCAGTATTTT.

The table lists this clonotype with many counts. The V and J genes are TRBV29-1 and TRBJ1-1; D unclear. The CDR3 extends over 10 amino acids. The V end lost 7 bases, the J end lost 9 bases, and 12 bases lay between the germline ends. Per the germline V gene, CDR1 is SQVTM and CDR2 is ANQGSEA. CDR3 amino acids: CSAVAEKAFF. DNA of the CDR3: TGCAGCGCCGTAGCAGAAAAAGCTTTCTTT.

This clonotype was counted at least ten times. The V and J genes are TRBV24-1 and TRBJ2-3; 8 bases are a match to TRBD2. The CDR3 has 17 amino acids. V lost 3 bases, J lost 4 bases, and 11 bases stayed unmatched. The germline gives CDR1 KGHDR, CDR2 SFDVKD. CDR3 nucleotide sequence: TGTGCCACCAGTGATCTTCCGAATAGCGGGATGCCAGATACGCAGTATTTT. It codes for CATSDLPNSGMPDTQYF.

V usage is TRBV7-9 and J usage is TRBJ2-7; D gene uncertain. Germline CDR1 reads SEHNR; CDR2 reads FQNEAQ (reference sequence). The CDR3 consists of 11 residues. Trimming cost V 5 bases and J 3 bases, with 5 bases left between them. CDR3 sequence (DNA): TGTGCCAGCAGCCGCGTCTACGAGCAGTACTTC. Protein sequence: CASSRVYEQYF.

This clonotype was recorded many times. The rearrangement links TRBV12-3 or TRBV12-4 to TRBJ2-7; 7 nucleotides align to TRBD1. With 6 bases clipped from V and 0 bases from J, the junction kept 2 bases outside the gene matches. The length of the CDR3 is 13 residues. The CDR3 reads CASSWTGSYEQYF. The CDR3 nucleotides read TGTGCCAGCAGCTGGACAGGCTCCTACGAGCAGTACTTC.